This T cell receptor (beta chain) came from a study of T cells expressing NK-cell markers. TCRdb derives one entry per CDR3 protein from the 5' RACE reads, leaving out DNA. This listing includes about 410,000 distinct CDR3 sequences. CDR1 is WNHNN, CDR2 SYGVQD, per germline (reference sequence). The CDR3 runs 12 residues. The sequence was collected from a woman between 50 and 59 years old in good health. This rearrangement joins TRBV10-1 to TRBJ2-2. The sample comprised blood T cells: a sorted CD56 or NKG2C T cell subset, CD4+ or CD8+ T cells, or bulk PBMC T cells (not recorded which). The CDR3 region is CASRSHDVKLFF.